A selection of T cell receptor beta chains follows, all from one sample in a study of T cells in Graves' hyperthyroidism and ophthalmopathy. Using its own MiXCR run on the multiplex PCR reads, TCRdb lists one record per CDR3 protein. The table records about 740,000 distinct CDR3 sequences, about 14% of them present only once. Sequenced sample: blood. The receptors stem from a woman between 18 and 30 years old with Graves' hyperthyroidism. The CDR3 runs from the conserved cysteine through the conserved F or W. Fields, in order: CDR3 DNA, CDR3 protein, V gene, J gene, D gene, clone size. D genes are given only for firm matches. Clone sizes are given selectively: once, few, many, or a class where the clone is expanded.

cdr3_nt: TGTGCCAGCAGTTTCAGGGGCCCTGGAAACACCATATATTTT; cdr3_aa: CASSFRGPGNTIYF; v_call: TRBV27; j_call: TRBJ1-3; d_call: NA; clone_size: few
cdr3_nt: TGTGCCAGCAGTGAATCAGCGGGAGAGTGGAATGAGCAGTTCTTC; cdr3_aa: CASSESAGEWNEQFF; v_call: TRBV6-1; j_call: TRBJ2-1; d_call: TRBD2; clone_size: few
cdr3_nt: TGTGCCAGTAGTCGACTAGCGGTCTACAATGAGCAGTTCTTC; cdr3_aa: CASSRLAVYNEQFF; v_call: TRBV19; j_call: TRBJ2-1; d_call: TRBD2; clone_size: few
cdr3_nt: TGTGCCAGCAGCTCCTCCGTAGCGGGAGGGTTCACAGATACGCAGTATTTT; cdr3_aa: CASSSSVAGGFTDTQYF; v_call: TRBV7-3; j_call: TRBJ2-3; d_call: TRBD2; clone_size: few
cdr3_nt: TGTGCCAGCAGCCAAACTAGAGAGGAGACCCAGTACTTC; cdr3_aa: CASSQTREETQYF; v_call: TRBV7-2; j_call: TRBJ2-5; d_call: NA; clone_size: few
cdr3_nt: TGTGCCAGCAGTTCCCGACACAATGGGAATGAAAAACTGTTTTTT; cdr3_aa: CASSSRHNGNEKLFF; v_call: TRBV6-1; j_call: TRBJ1-4; d_call: NA; clone_size: NA
cdr3_nt: TGTGCCAGCAGTAAACTAGCGAGCAATGAGCAGTTCTTC; cdr3_aa: CASSKLASNEQFF; v_call: TRBV7-9; j_call: TRBJ2-1; d_call: TRBD2; clone_size: many
cdr3_nt: TGTGCCAGCAGCTTAGGTAGACGCCTAGCGGGCTCCTCCTACAATGAGCAGTTCTTC; cdr3_aa: CASSLGRRLAGSSYNEQFF; v_call: TRBV11-3; j_call: TRBJ2-1; d_call: TRBD2; clone_size: many
cdr3_nt: TGCAGTGCTAGCAACGGGAGATACGAGCAGTACTTC; cdr3_aa: CSASNGRYEQYF; v_call: TRBV20-1; j_call: TRBJ2-7; d_call: NA; clone_size: many
cdr3_nt: TGTGCCAGCAGTCCGGGACTAGCGGGAGGGCCGTTGGGTTACGAGCAGTACTTC; cdr3_aa: CASSPGLAGGPLGYEQYF; v_call: TRBV6-8; j_call: TRBJ2-7; d_call: TRBD2; clone_size: few
cdr3_nt: TGCGCCAGCAGCCATGTCCTGGGCGGAGATGAGGGCTACACCTTC; cdr3_aa: CASSHVLGGDEGYTF; v_call: TRBV4-3; j_call: TRBJ1-2; d_call: NA; clone_size: few
cdr3_nt: TGTGCCAGCAGCCCCTCTAGCGGGGTCTCCTACAATGAGCAGTTCTTC; cdr3_aa: CASSPSSGVSYNEQFF; v_call: TRBV7-9; j_call: TRBJ2-1; d_call: TRBD2; clone_size: many
cdr3_nt: TGTGCCTGGACGAGAGGTCTAGTTTTAAGCGGGGAGCTGTTTTTT; cdr3_aa: CAWTRGLVLSGELFF; v_call: TRBV30; j_call: TRBJ2-2; d_call: NA; clone_size: NA
cdr3_nt: TGCGCCAGCAGCCGAGTGGGGGGCGGGTTTCTCAATGAGCAGTTCTTC; cdr3_aa: CASSRVGGGFLNEQFF; v_call: TRBV5-1; j_call: TRBJ2-1; d_call: NA; clone_size: NA
cdr3_nt: TGTGCCACCCGCTGGGAACCGAACACCGGGGAGCTGTTTTTT; cdr3_aa: CATRWEPNTGELFF; v_call: TRBV19; j_call: TRBJ2-2; d_call: NA; clone_size: NA
cdr3_nt: TGTGCCAGTAGTATCCGACAGGGGCCCGCCGAGCAGTACTTC; cdr3_aa: CASSIRQGPAEQYF; v_call: TRBV19; j_call: TRBJ2-7; d_call: TRBD1; clone_size: NA
cdr3_nt: TGTGCCAGCGCCCCAGGGCGGACTAACTATGGCTACACCTTC; cdr3_aa: CASAPGRTNYGYTF; v_call: TRBV9; j_call: TRBJ1-2; d_call: NA; clone_size: few
cdr3_nt: TGTGCCAGCAGCCAAGATGGGCAGGGTTTCTCCTACAATGAGCAGTTCTTC; cdr3_aa: CASSQDGQGFSYNEQFF; v_call: TRBV11-3; j_call: TRBJ2-1; d_call: NA; clone_size: NA
cdr3_nt: TGCAGTGCTAGAGATGTTCGGCTAGCGGGAGGGCCAAATGAGCAGTTCTTC; cdr3_aa: CSARDVRLAGGPNEQFF; v_call: TRBV20-1; j_call: TRBJ2-1; d_call: TRBD2; clone_size: NA
cdr3_nt: TGCGCCAGCAGGTTGGGACAGGGTGAGGGGCCCCAGCATTTT; cdr3_aa: CASRLGQGEGPQHF; v_call: TRBV5-1; j_call: TRBJ1-5; d_call: TRBD1; clone_size: few
cdr3_nt: TGTGCCAGCAGTTTCCCCCCTGGGCGGGAGTTCGTCTACGAGCAGTACTTC; cdr3_aa: CASSFPPGREFVYEQYF; v_call: TRBV28; j_call: TRBJ2-7; d_call: TRBD2; clone_size: many
cdr3_nt: TGTGCCAGCAGCTTATGGTCGCAGGGAGAGACCCAGTACTTC; cdr3_aa: CASSLWSQGETQYF; v_call: TRBV7-2; j_call: TRBJ2-5; d_call: NA; clone_size: NA
cdr3_nt: TGCAGTCGGGGGAACAGGGAGAACACTGAAGCTTTCTTT; cdr3_aa: CSRGNRENTEAFF; v_call: TRBV20-1; j_call: TRBJ1-1; d_call: NA; clone_size: NA
cdr3_nt: TGTGCCAGCAGTTACAGTTCTAGCGGGGTGACGTATGAGCAGTTCTTC; cdr3_aa: CASSYSSSGVTYEQFF; v_call: TRBV6-2/TRBV6-3; j_call: TRBJ2-1; d_call: TRBD2; clone_size: NA
cdr3_nt: TGTGCCAGTACCTCCTGGGGGACTATCGAGACCCAGTACTTC; cdr3_aa: CASTSWGTIETQYF; v_call: TRBV2; j_call: TRBJ2-5; d_call: TRBD2; clone_size: NA
cdr3_nt: TGTGCCAGCAGCTTAGCCGGCTCCGGGGCCAATGAGCAGTTCTTC; cdr3_aa: CASSLAGSGANEQFF; v_call: TRBV7-9; j_call: TRBJ2-1; d_call: NA; clone_size: NA
cdr3_nt: TGTGCCAGCAGTTACAGGCCCAAACCCTCTGGGGCCAACGTCCTGACTTTC; cdr3_aa: CASSYRPKPSGANVLTF; v_call: TRBV6-5; j_call: TRBJ2-6; d_call: NA; clone_size: NA
cdr3_nt: TGTGCCAGCAGCCGAGAAGCCGGGACTAGCGGGCCCAATGAGCAGTTCTTC; cdr3_aa: CASSREAGTSGPNEQFF; v_call: TRBV4-2; j_call: TRBJ2-1; d_call: TRBD2; clone_size: few
cdr3_nt: TGTGCCAGCAGCCAAGAGGGAAGGGGGCGCGGCACTGAAGCTTTCTTT; cdr3_aa: CASSQEGRGRGTEAFF; v_call: TRBV14; j_call: TRBJ1-1; d_call: TRBD1; clone_size: NA
cdr3_nt: TGCAGTGCTAGAGATGCGGCGGGATGGTACAATGAGCAGTTCTTC; cdr3_aa: CSARDAAGWYNEQFF; v_call: TRBV20-1; j_call: TRBJ2-1; d_call: NA; clone_size: NA
cdr3_nt: TGTGCCAGCAGTTACTCGACTGGGGGGATCGCAGATACGCAGTATTTT; cdr3_aa: CASSYSTGGIADTQYF; v_call: TRBV6-6; j_call: TRBJ2-3; d_call: NA; clone_size: many
cdr3_nt: TGTGCCAGCAGTGAGAGCGAACTACTACTAAACAATGAGCAGTTCTTC; cdr3_aa: CASSESELLLNNEQFF; v_call: TRBV2; j_call: TRBJ2-1; d_call: NA; clone_size: many